This T cell receptor (beta chain) was documented in a study of T cell responses to AZD1222 COVID-19 vaccine (dated by TCRdb to the early 2020s). Background for the entire study: A total of approximately 240 trial participants underwent TCR sequencing, of whom some 210 received two doses of AZD1222 and around 25 received two doses of the MenACWY control vaccine. Trial participants were enrolled by age into 18-55, 56-69 and 70-plus year subgroups, with roughly 150, 30 and 60 TCR-sequenced participants respectively.

The paper's findings and limits, for the study overall: Nearly half of unique spike-specific TCRs reportedly recognized epitopes outside regions mutated in the B.1.351 and B.1.1.7 variants. Vaccine-associated CD4 TCRs spanned the whole spike protein, with dominant responses in regions 160-218 and 743-854. Conclusions about previously exposed vaccinees were limited because only six AZD1222 recipients were SARS-CoV-2 seropositive at baseline. Participants were mostly white British and included more females than males, and it was suggested by the authors that clonal diversity may have been underestimated. In the small 56-69-year group, the increase in depth fell short of significance, most likely because of low power. Because no day 14 peak-response samples were available, repertoires were characterized only after the peak T cell response. After two AZD1222 doses, spike-specific TCR breadth and depth were significantly higher than at day 0 and than in MenACWY recipients.

The germline V gene gives CDR1 as MNHEY and CDR2 as SVGAGI. Trimming at the junction amounts to 7 bases on V and 14 bases on J, and the germline ends lie 21 bases apart. From cysteine to phenylalanine, the CDR3 is 14 amino acids long. The only DNA kept is the CDR3, 42 bases in frame from the first base. The CDR3 regions of human TCRbeta chains were subjected to immunosequencing. On the authors' methods: Repertoire TCRs were checked for matches against a reference library of SARS-CoV-2-specific TCRs that had been generated using the MIRA antigen-specificity platform. Breadth was defined as the fraction of unique TCRs that were SARS-CoV-2-associated, and depth was defined as the fraction of total T cells that were SARS-CoV-2-associated. Each spike-specific TCR was assigned to its reactive spike region and to a CD4 or CD8 class using the MIRA data. Log10-transformed breadth and depth values were compared by one-way ANOVA with Sidak's multiple comparisons tests. The immuneACCESS repertoire file appears here via TCRdb, limited to in-frame rearrangements. These files lack a portion of the clones; in checked studies, under half of the deficit traces to unresolved V genes, and the cause of the others is not known. The DNA gave D and trimming, while V, J and clone size come from that table. A total of about 150,000 clones appear in this sample, more than 75% of them only once. 4.1% of the sample belongs to the ten largest clones.

Remarks on this clone: The antigen this receptor binds is unknown. No quality values exist for individual bases; no much larger clone is one base distant.

The time point label here, explained by the study, means: baseline before first vaccination. The label giving this sample's treatment or condition can be read as: meningococcal conjugate vaccine given as trial control. The vaccinee samples were drawn from two UK trials, COV001 and COV002, one of which was a single-blind randomized controlled phase 2/3 trial testing AZD1222 (ChAdOx1 nCoV-19) in healthy adults. For TCRbeta chain sequencing, PBMC samples from trial participants were taken at day 0 and at day 28 after the second dose. The source of this sequence is an adult in good health. The sequence is built from TRBV6-5 and TRBJ1-6; the D gene is perhaps TRBD1, on 6 matching bases. The sequencing used peripheral blood, collected on day 0 of MenACWY control vaccination. The CDR3 protein: CASTGGGGPGALHF. The nucleotide sequence is given as TGTGCCAGCACCGGTGGCGGGGGTCCAGGGGCCCTCCACTTT.